This TCR beta chain was documented in a study of neoadjuvant anti-PD-1 for oral cavity cancer. Study-wide background: Non-progressing patients received a fourth nivolumab dose near day 43, then surgery on days 50-56.

Stage II-IVA oral cavity squamous cell carcinoma was new and untreated by systemic or radiation therapy. Study findings and constraints: Higher pretreatment Treg/Th17 ratios tracked higher pretreatment blood clonality.

Profiling relied on immunoSEQ multiplex PCR, and the TCRdb table lists in-frame clones only, not all of them. The repertoire holds 15,000 or so clones, with roughly 62% as singletons. About this clone itself: Its antigen is currently unknown.

Looked up from germline, CDR1 is SGHNT and CDR2 is YYREEE (reference sequence). CDR3 length: 20 residues. With V trimmed by 2 bases and J by 4 bases, 20 bases remained unmatched. The TCR was taken from a person between 40 and 85 years old with oral cavity squamous cell carcinoma. This rearrangement joins TRBV5-4 to TRBJ1-3; TRBD1 aligns across 8 bases. Material: PBMCs, obtained before nivolumab (anti-PD-1) treatment. The CDR3 is CASSLDRRRPGGAEGNTIYF. The CDR3 bases are TGTGCCAGCAGCTTAGACAGAAGGCGCCCAGGGGGCGCGGAGGGAAACACCATATATTTT.